Presented here are 23 T cell receptor beta chains from one specimen sequenced in a study of neurological immune-mediated disorders. A single record per CDR3 protein comes from TCRdb applying MiXCR to the 5' RACE reads. The sample consists of 45,000 or so distinct CDR3 sequences, under 3.5% of them appearing once. Sample: PBMCs. The origin of the receptors is a woman between 50 and 59 years old with multiple sclerosis.

Ten or more counts support this clonotype. The chain recombines TRBV12-3 or TRBV12-4 with TRBJ2-2; possible D gene TRBD2, 6 bases. This CDR3 contains 15 residues. The germline V and J ends were trimmed by 6 bases and 2 bases, with 13 bases remaining between them. CDR3 nucleotides: TGTGCCAGCAGGAATACGGGACTTAACACCGGGGAGCTGTTTTTT. Its protein product is CASRNTGLNTGELFF.

The rearrangement joins TRBV5-6 to TRBJ1-6; the match to TRBD1 covers 7 bases. Trimming at V came to 2 bases and at J to 3 bases, leaving 17 bases not matched to a gene. The CDR3 contains 20 residues. Germline CDR1 is SGHDT and CDR2 is YYEEEE. The CDR3 spells CASSFRQGGGMLGYNSPLHF. CDR3 DNA sequence: TGTGCCAGCAGCTTCCGACAGGGTGGAGGTATGCTCGGCTATAATTCACCCCTCCACTTT. The variable domain in full, with the rest retrieved from reference TRBV5-6 and TRBJ1-6, is DAGVTQSPTHLIKTRGQQVTLRCSPKSGHDTVSWYQQALGQGPQFIFQYYEEEERQRGNFPDRFSGHQFPNYSSELNVNALLLGDSALYLCASSFRQGGGMLGYNSPLHFGNGTRLTVT.

The sample holds many counts of this clonotype. The genes are TRBV20-1 and TRBJ2-5, with TRBD2 matching 7 bases. Germline CDR1 reads DFQATT; CDR2 reads SNEGSKA (reference sequence). V dropped 2 bases and J dropped 2; count of bases not matched to a gene: 8. CDR3 length: 15 residues. The CDR3 protein is CSARPPSGSQETQYF. In DNA, the CDR3 is TGCAGTGCTAGACCGCCTAGCGGTAGTCAAGAGACCCAGTACTTC.

This clonotype was recorded many times. The chain carries TRBV11-2 and TRBJ2-2; a weak D match, TRBD2 (5 bases). V was clipped by 5 bases and J by 1 base, with 26 bases between them. The CDR3 is 20 residues long. Germline assignment: CDR1 SGHAT and CDR2 FQNNGV. The CDR3, as DNA: TGTGCCAGCAGCCTGACCCTCGGGCGGGCAGAGGTCAAGAACACCGGGGAGCTGTTTTTT. Amino acids: CASSLTLGRAEVKNTGELFF.

Many counts were recorded for this clonotype. The J gene is TRBJ2-3, the V gene TRBV11-2, with a possible D match to TRBD1 (6 bases). Trimming shortened V by 5 bases and J by 2 bases, and 11 bases separated the two germline ends. Germline CDR1 is SGHAT and CDR2 is FQNNGV. The CDR3 has 14 residues. CDR3 sequence: CASSRQDDTDTQYF. CDR3 sequence (DNA): TGTGCCAGCAGCCGACAGGATGACACAGATACGCAGTATTTT.

This clonotype was detected ten times or more. J is TRBJ2-5 and V is TRBV6-1; TRBD1 might be the D (6 bases). Germline V gene sequence: CDR1 MNHNS, CDR2 SASEGT. V shed 4 bases and J shed 5 bases, with 17 bases lying between them. The CDR3 sequence is 15 residues long. The CDR3 bases are TGTGCCAGCAGTGCCCCGAGGGGGAGCCACGAGACCCAGTACTTC. This codes for CASSAPRGSHETQYF.

This clonotype occurred many times. V is TRBV10-3 and J is TRBJ1-5; a weak D match, TRBD1 (5 bases). CDR1 is ENHRY, CDR2 SYGVKD, per germline. The V and J ends lost 3 bases and 2 bases respectively, with 14 bases between them. The CDR3 has 16 residues. CDR3 amino acids: CAISDTRDGGNQPQHF. The DNA for the CDR3 is TGTGCCATCAGTGATACCCGGGACGGGGGCAATCAGCCCCAGCATTTT.

In its sample, this clonotype was seen many times. The chain is built from TRBV6-5 and TRBJ2-1; tentatively, D is TRBD2 (5 bases). The CDR3 sequence is 14 residues long. From germline, CDR1 is MNHEY and CDR2 SVGAGI. The V end was cut by 2 bases, the J end by 2 bases, with 7 bases between. CDR3 loop: CASSYDGAYNEQFF. The CDR3 DNA sequence: TGTGCCAGCAGTTACGACGGGGCCTACAATGAGCAGTTCTTC.

The table lists this clonotype with many counts. The genes are TRBV27 and TRBJ2-5; 8 bases are shared with TRBD1. The junction had 2 bases not matched to a gene; V was cut back by 3 bases and J by 2 bases. The CDR3 is 14 amino acids. Germline V lookup: CDR1 MNHEY, CDR2 SMNVEV (reference sequence). In DNA, the CDR3 is TGTGCCAGCAGTTTCGACAGGGGACAAGAGACCCAGTACTTC. Its translation: CASSFDRGQETQYF.

This clonotype was recorded many times. The J gene is TRBJ2-1, the V gene TRBV9; maybe TRBD2 (5 bases). The V end lost 0 bases, the J end lost 3 bases, and 13 bases lay between the germline ends. The CDR3 totals 16 residues. Germline-derived CDR1 and CDR2 are SGDLS and YYNGEE. CDR3 nucleotides: TGTGCCAGCAGCGTAGCTTTGGGCGGACTCTACAATGAGCAGTTCTTC. Translated: CASSVALGGLYNEQFF. Looking up the rest from reference TRBV9 and TRBJ2-1 gives the full variable domain: DSGVTQTPKHLITATGQRVTLRCSPRSGDLSVYWYQQSLDQGLQFLIQYYNGEERAKGNILERFSAQQFPDLHSELNLSSLELGDSALYFCASSVALGGLYNEQFFGPGTRLTVL.

This clonotype was observed a few times. Just one base apart from a much larger clone, this may be a read error. The chain is built from TRBV20-1 and TRBJ1-5; D is perhaps TRBD1 (6 bases). Germline V gene lookup returns CDR1 DFQATT and CDR2 SNEGSKA (reference sequence). The CDR3 is made up of 15 amino acids. The CDR3 reads CSARDGAGVFQHQHF. The CDR3 DNA reads TGCAGTGCTAGAGATGGGGCAGGGGTTTTTCAGCACCAGCATTTT.

Ten or more counts support this clonotype. The chain employs TRBV20-1 and TRBJ2-1; 7 bases match TRBD2. Germline V lookup: CDR1 DFQATT, CDR2 SNEGSKA (reference sequence). Trimming took 5 bases from V and 2 from J; bases not matched to a gene: 3. The CDR3 length is 13 residues. The CDR3 DNA reads TGCAGTGCTGAGCGGGGAACCTACAATGAGCAGTTCTTC. Translated: CSAERGTYNEQFF.

This clonotype was observed many times. This rearrangement joins TRBV20-1 to TRBJ2-7, with D unclear. CDR1 DFQATT and CDR2 SNEGSKA come from the germline V gene (reference sequence). V shed 5 bases and J shed 3 bases, with 11 bases lying between them. The CDR3 has 12 residues. Here the CDR3 reads CSAPQRGYEQYF. CDR3 nucleotide sequence: TGCAGTGCTCCCCAGAGAGGCTACGAGCAGTACTTC.

This clonotype was seen ten or more times. The chain recombines TRBV6-5 with TRBJ2-2; 10 bases agree with TRBD1. V lost 8 bases, J lost 4 bases, and 1 base stayed unmatched. The CDR3 has 13 amino acids. Germline CDR1 MNHEY, CDR2 SVGAGI. The CDR3 region has the DNA TGTGCCAGCGGGACAGGGGTCACCGGGGAGCTGTTTTTT. It translates to CASGTGVTGELFF.

This clonotype came up many times. The gene calls are TRBV5-1 and TRBJ2-6; maybe TRBD1 (6 bases). The germline V gene has CDR1 SGHRS and CDR2 YFSETQ. The germline V and J ends were trimmed by 4 bases and 0 bases, with 20 bases remaining between them. The CDR3 loop spans 19 amino acids. The CDR3 sequence: CASSPNFRGRSSGANVLTF. The CDR3 bases are TGCGCCAGCAGCCCTAACTTCAGGGGCCGGAGCTCTGGGGCCAACGTCCTGACTTTC.

This clonotype was recorded many times. V is TRBV5-1 and J is TRBJ2-5, with D hard to call. Germline CDR1 reads SGHRS; CDR2 reads YFSETQ. V was clipped by 0 bases and J by 1 base, with 7 bases between them. The CDR3 spans 14 residues. CDR3 sequence (DNA): TGCGCCAGCAGCTTGGAAGGGTCCCAAGAGACCCAGTACTTC. Encoded protein: CASSLEGSQETQYF.

This clonotype was seen ten or more times. The chain is built from TRBV5-1 and TRBJ2-5; the match to TRBD2 covers 11 bases. The CDR3 loop spans 15 amino acids. Germline loops: CDR1 SGHRS, CDR2 YFSETQ. V trimming: 6 bases; J trimming: 1 base; junction bases outside the gene matches: 5. CDR3 sequence: CASKGTSGAQETQYF. CDR3 bases: TGCGCCAGCAAAGGGACTAGCGGAGCCCAAGAGACCCAGTACTTC.

This clonotype occurred many times. This chain links TRBV7-2 with TRBJ2-2; 8 bases align to TRBD1. Looked up from germline, CDR1 is SGHTA and CDR2 is FQGNSA. V lost 1 base and J lost 1; bases outside the gene matches: 2. The CDR3 sequence is 16 residues long. CDR3 in amino acids: CASSLVGTGNTGELFF. CDR3 nucleotides: TGTGCCAGCAGCTTAGTAGGGACAGGGAACACCGGGGAGCTGTTTTTT. The whole variable domain, remainder taken from reference TRBV7-2 and TRBJ2-2, is GAGVSQSPSNKVTEKGKDVELRCDPISGHTALYWYRQSLGQGLEFLIYFQGNSAPDKSGLPSDRFSAERTGGSVSTLTIQRTQQEDSAVYLCASSLVGTGNTGELFFGEGSRLTVL.

The table lists this clonotype with many counts. The genes are TRBV5-5 and TRBJ2-3; D ambiguous. CDR1 and CDR2 (germline): SGHKS, YYEKEE (reference sequence). V lost 0 bases and J lost 0, with 5 bases in between. This CDR3 contains 14 residues. The CDR3 is CASSLVASTDTQYF. CDR3 bases: TGTGCCAGCAGCTTGGTAGCCAGCACAGATACGCAGTATTTT. The full variable domain, rest sourced from reference TRBV5-5 and TRBJ2-3, is DAGVTQSPTHLIKTRGQQVTLRCSPISGHKSVSWYQQVLGQGPQFIFQYYEKEERGRGNFPDRFSARQFPNYSSELNVNALLLGDSALYLCASSLVASTDTQYFGPGTRLTVL.

This clonotype has at least ten counts. The rearrangement uses TRBV20-1 and TRBJ2-7; 9 positions agree with TRBD2. V shed 5 bases and J 2 bases; nucleotides not matched to a gene: 10. The CDR3 is 15 residues long. CDR1 DFQATT and CDR2 SNEGSKA come from the germline V gene (reference sequence). The CDR3 here is CSAFPLAGVTYEQYF. The DNA for the CDR3 is TGCAGTGCTTTTCCCTTAGCGGGAGTAACCTACGAGCAGTACTTC.

This clonotype was recorded many times. The chain links TRBV5-1 to TRBJ2-1; 10 bases map to TRBD2. Germline CDR1 and CDR2: SGHRS and YFSETQ. CDR3 length equals 15 residues. Trimming cost V 2 bases and J 5 bases; bases outside gene matches: 4. The CDR3 bases are TGCGCCAGCAGCTTTGCTAGCGGGGGCGACAATGAGCAGTTCTTC. Protein product: CASSFASGGDNEQFF.

This clonotype was detected ten times or more. Here the CDR3 DNA reads TGTGCCATCAAAAGGACTAGCGCGTCTAATGAGCAGTTCTTC. This translates into CAIKRTSASNEQFF. V usage is TRBV10-3 and J usage is TRBJ2-1, with 9 bases identical to TRBD2. CDR3 length: 14 amino acids. Per germline, CDR1 ENHRY and CDR2 SYGVKD. V dropped 7 bases and J dropped 7; count of bases not matched to a gene: 8.

This chain joins TRBV15 and TRBJ2-3; D may be TRBD2 (5 bases). The V gene's germline CDR1 is LNHNV and CDR2 YYDKDF (reference sequence). The CDR3 totals 15 residues. V dropped 0 bases and J dropped 0 bases, with 7 bases sitting between them. The CDR3 loop reads CATSRELGSTDTQYF. The CDR3 DNA follows: TGTGCCACCAGCAGAGAACTAGGTAGCACAGATACGCAGTATTTT.